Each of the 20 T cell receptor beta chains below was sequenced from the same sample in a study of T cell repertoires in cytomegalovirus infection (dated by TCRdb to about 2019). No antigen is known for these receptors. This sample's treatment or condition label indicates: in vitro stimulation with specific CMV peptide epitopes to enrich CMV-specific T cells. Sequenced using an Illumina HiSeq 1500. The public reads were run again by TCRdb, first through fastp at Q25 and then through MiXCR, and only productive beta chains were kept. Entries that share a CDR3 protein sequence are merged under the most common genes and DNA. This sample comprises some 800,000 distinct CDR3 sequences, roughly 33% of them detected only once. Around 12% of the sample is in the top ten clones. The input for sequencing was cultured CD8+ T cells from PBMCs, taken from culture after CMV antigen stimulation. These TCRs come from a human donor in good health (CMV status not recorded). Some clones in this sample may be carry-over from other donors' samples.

As DNA, the CDR3 is TGTGCCAGCAGTTCAAGCCCCCGGGGGGCGCATGGCTACACCTTC. This translates into CASSSSPRGAHGYTF. V is TRBV12-3 or TRBV12-4 and J is TRBJ1-2; weak D call: TRBD1 (6 bases). CDR3 length: 15 amino acids. With 4 bases removed from V and 6 bases from J, the gap between germline ends came to 18 bases.

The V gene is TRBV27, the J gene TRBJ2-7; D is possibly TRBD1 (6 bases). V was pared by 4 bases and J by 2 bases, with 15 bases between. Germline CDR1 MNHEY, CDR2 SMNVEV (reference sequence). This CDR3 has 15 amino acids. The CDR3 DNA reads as TGTGCCAGCAGTTCCCCCCGAAGGGGGACCTACGAGCAGTACTTC. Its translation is CASSSPRRGTYEQYF.

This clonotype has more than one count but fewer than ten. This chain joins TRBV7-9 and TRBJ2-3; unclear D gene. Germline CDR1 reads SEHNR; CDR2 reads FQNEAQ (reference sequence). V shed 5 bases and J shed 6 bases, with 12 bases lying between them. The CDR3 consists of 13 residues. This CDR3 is CASSISSPDTQYF. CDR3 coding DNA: TGTGCCAGCAGCATATCAAGTCCGGATACGCAGTATTTT.

The CDR3 DNA reads TGCAGCGTTGAAGAAACCACACCCTACGAGCAGTACTTC. Translation: CSVEETTPYEQYF. This chain uses TRBV29-1 with TRBJ2-7; D not resolved. Trimming shortened V by 0 bases and J by 2 bases, and 8 bases separated the two germline ends. This CDR3 is built from 13 residues. Germline V gene lookup returns CDR1 SQVTM and CDR2 ANQGSEA.

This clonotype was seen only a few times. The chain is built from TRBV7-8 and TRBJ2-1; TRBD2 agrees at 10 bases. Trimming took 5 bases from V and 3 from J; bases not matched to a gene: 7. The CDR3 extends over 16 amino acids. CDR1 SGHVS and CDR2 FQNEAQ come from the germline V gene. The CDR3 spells CASSLSSGGLYNEQFF. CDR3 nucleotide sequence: TGTGCCAGCAGCCTCTCTAGCGGGGGTCTCTACAATGAGCAGTTCTTC.

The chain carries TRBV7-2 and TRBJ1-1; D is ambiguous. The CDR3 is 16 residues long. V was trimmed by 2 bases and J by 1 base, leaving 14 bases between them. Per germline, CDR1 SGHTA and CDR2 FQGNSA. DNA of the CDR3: TGTGCCAGCAGCTTATTTTCCTCCTCCGGGAACACTGAAGCTTTCTTT. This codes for CASSLFSSSGNTEAFF.

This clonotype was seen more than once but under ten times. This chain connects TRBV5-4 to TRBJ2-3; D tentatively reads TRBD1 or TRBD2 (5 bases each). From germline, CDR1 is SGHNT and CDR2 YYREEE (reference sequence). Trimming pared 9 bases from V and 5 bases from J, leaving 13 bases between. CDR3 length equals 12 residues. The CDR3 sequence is CAISPRGDTQYF. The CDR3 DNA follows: TGTGCCATTTCCCCGAGGGGAGATACGCAGTATTTT.

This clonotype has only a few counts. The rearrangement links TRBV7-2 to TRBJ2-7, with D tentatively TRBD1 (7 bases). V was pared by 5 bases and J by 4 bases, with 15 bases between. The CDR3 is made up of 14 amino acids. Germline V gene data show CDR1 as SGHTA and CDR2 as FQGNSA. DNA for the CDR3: TGTGCCAGCAGCGTAGGACAGGCGGGATACGAGCAGTACTTC. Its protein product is CASSVGQAGYEQYF.

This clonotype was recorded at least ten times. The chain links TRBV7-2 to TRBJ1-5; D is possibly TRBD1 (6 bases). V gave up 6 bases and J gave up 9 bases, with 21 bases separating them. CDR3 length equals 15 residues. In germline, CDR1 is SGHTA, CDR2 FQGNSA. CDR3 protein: CASSPVGGGSGPQHF. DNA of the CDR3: TGTGCCAGCAGTCCCGTCGGAGGGGGATCGGGGCCCCAGCATTTT.

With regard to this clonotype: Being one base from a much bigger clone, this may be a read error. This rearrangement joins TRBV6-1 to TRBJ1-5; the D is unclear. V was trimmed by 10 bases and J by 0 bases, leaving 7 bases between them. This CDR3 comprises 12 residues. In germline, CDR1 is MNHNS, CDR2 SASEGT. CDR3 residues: CATQDSNQPQHF. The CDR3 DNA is TGTGCCACCCAGGATAGCAATCAGCCCCAGCATTTT.

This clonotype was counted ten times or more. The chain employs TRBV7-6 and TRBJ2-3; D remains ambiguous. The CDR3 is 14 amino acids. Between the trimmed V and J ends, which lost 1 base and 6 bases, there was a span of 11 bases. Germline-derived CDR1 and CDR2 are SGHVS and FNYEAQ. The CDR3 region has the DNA TGTGCCAGCAGCTTAGAATGGGGTCCCGATACGCAGTATTTT. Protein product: CASSLEWGPDTQYF.

The DNA of the CDR3 is TGTGCCAGCAGCCGAGGGACAGGGGGGGCAGATACGCAGTATTTT. It codes for CASSRGTGGADTQYF. This chain joins TRBV7-2 and TRBJ2-3; 11 bases are a match to TRBD1. This CDR3 contains 15 residues. Trimming took 5 bases from V and 4 from J; bases not matched to a gene: 5. Germline assignment: CDR1 SGHTA and CDR2 FQGNSA.

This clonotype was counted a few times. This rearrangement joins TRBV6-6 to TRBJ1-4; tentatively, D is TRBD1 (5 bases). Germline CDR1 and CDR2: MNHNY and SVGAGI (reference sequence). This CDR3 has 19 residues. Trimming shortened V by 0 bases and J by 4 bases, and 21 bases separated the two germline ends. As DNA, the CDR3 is TGTGCCAGCAGTTACTCGATAGAGGCCCGAGGGGACCATAATGAAAAACTGTTTTTT. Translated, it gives CASSYSIEARGDHNEKLFF.

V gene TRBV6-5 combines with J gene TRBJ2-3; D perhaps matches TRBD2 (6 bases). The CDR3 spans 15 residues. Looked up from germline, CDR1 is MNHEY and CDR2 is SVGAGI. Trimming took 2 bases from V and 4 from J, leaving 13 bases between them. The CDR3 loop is CASSYRAGRPDTQYF. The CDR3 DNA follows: TGTGCCAGCAGTTACCGGGCGGGGAGGCCAGATACGCAGTATTTT.

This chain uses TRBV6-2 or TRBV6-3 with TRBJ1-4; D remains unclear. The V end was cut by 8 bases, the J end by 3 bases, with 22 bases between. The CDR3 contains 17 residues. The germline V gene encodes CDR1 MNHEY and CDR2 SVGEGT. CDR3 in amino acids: CASSRTPGGQANEKLFF. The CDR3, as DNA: TGTGCCAGCTCCAGAACCCCCGGAGGTCAAGCTAATGAAAAACTGTTTTTT.

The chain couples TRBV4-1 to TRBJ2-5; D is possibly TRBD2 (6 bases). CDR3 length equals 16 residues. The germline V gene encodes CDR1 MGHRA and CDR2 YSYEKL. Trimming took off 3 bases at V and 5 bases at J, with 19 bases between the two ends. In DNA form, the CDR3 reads TGCGCCAGCAGCCAGGGGGGTCGGTCGGCCAGGGAGACCCAGTACTTC. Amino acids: CASSQGGRSARETQYF.

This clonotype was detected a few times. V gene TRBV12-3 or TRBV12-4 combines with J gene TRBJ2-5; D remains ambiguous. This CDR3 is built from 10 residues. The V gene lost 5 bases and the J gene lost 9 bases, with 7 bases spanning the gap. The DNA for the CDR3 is TGTGCCAGCAGTGGGTTATCCCAGTACTTC. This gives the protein CASSGLSQYF.

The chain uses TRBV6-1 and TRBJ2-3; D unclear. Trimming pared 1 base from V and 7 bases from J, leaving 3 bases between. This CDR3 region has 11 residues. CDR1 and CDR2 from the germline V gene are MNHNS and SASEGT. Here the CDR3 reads CASSEGYTQYF. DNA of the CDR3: TGTGCCAGCAGTGAAGGATATACGCAGTATTTT.

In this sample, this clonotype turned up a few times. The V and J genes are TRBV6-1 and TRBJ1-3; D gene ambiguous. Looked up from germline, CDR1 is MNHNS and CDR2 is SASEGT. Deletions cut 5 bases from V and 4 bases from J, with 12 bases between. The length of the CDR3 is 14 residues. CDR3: CASSYIASGNTIYF. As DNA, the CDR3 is TGTGCCAGCAGTTACATAGCCTCCGGAAACACCATATATTTT.

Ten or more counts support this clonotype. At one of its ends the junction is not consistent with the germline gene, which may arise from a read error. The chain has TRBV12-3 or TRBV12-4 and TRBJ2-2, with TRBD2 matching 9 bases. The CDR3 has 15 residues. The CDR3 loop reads CASSVAGENTGELFF. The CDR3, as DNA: TGTGCCAGCAGTGTAGCGGGGGAGAACACCGGGGAGCTGTTTTTT.